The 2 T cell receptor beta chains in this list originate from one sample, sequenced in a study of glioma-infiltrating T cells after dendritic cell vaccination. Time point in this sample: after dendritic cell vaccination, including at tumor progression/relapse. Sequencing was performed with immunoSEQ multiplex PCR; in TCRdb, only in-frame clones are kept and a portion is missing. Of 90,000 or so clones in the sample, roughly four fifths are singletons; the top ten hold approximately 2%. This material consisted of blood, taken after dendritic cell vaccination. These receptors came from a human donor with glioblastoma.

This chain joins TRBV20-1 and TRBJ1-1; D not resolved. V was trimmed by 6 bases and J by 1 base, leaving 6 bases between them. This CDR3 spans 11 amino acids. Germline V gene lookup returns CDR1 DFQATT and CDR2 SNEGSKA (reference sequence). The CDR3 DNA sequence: TGCAGTGCGCCCAGGAACACTGAAGCTTTCTTT. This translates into CSAPRNTEAFF.

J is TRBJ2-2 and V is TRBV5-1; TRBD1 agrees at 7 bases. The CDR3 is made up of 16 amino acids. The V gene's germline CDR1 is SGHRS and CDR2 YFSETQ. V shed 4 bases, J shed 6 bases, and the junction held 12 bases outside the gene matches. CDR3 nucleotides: TGCGCCAGCAGCCACCCTGACAGGGTGGGGGCCGGGGAGCTGTTTTTT. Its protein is CASSHPDRVGAGELFF.